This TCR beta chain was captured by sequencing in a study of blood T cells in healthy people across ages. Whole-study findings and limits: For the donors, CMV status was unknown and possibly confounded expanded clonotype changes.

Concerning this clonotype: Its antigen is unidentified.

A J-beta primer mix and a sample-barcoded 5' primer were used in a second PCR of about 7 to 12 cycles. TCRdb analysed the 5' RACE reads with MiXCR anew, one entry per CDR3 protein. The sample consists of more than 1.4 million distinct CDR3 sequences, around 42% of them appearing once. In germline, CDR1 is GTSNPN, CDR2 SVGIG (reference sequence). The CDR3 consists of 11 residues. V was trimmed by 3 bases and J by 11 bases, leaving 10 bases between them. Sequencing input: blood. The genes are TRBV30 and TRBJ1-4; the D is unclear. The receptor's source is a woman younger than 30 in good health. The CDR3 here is CAWSGGRKLFF. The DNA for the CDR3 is TGTGCCTGGAGCGGCGGTCGGAAACTGTTTTTT. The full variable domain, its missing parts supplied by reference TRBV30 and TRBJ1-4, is SQTIHQWPATLVQPVGSPLSLECTVEGTSNPNLYWYRQAAGRGLQLLFYSVGIGQISSEVPQNLSASRPQDRQFILSSKKLLLSDSGFYLCAWSGGRKLFFGSGTQLSVL.